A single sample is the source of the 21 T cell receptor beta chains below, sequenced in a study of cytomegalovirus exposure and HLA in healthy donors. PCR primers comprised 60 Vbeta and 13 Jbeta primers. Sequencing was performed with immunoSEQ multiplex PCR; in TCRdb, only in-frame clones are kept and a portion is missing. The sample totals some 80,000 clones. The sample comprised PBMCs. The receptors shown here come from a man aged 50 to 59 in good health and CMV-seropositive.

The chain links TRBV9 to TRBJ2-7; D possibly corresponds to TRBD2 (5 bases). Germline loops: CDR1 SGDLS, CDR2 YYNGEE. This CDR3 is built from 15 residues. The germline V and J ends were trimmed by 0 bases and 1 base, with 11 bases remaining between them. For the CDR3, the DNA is TGTGCCAGCAGCGTAGGGTCCCTAGCATCCTACGAGCAGTACTTC. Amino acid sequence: CASSVGSLASYEQYF.

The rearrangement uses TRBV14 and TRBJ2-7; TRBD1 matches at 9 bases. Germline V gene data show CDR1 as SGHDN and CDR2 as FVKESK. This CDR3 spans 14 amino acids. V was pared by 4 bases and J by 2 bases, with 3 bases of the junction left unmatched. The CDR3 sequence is CASSPRQGAYEQYF. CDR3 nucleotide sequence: TGTGCCAGCAGCCCCCGACAGGGGGCCTACGAGCAGTACTTC.

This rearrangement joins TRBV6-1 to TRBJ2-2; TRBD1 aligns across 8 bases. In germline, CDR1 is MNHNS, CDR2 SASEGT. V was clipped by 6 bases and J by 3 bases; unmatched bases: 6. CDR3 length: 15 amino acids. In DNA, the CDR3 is TGTGCCAGCAGATCCGGGACAGGAGACACCGGGGAGCTGTTTTTT. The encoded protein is CASRSGTGDTGELFF.

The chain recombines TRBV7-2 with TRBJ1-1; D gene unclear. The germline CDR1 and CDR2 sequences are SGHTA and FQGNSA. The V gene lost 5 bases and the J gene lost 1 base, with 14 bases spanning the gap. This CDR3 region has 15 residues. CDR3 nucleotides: TGTGCCAGCAGCCCCAGACAAAGGCAGAACACTGAAGCTTTCTTT. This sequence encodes CASSPRQRQNTEAFF.

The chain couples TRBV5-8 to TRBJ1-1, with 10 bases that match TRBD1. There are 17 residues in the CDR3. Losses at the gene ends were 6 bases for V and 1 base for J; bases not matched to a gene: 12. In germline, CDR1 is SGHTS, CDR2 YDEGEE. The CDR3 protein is CASTDWTGGGRNTEAFF. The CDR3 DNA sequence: TGTGCCAGCACCGATTGGACAGGGGGGGGAAGGAACACTGAAGCTTTCTTT.

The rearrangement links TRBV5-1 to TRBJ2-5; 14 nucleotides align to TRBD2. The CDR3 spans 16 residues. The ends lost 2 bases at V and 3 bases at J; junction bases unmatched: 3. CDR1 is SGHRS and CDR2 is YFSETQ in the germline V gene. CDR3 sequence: CASSFMGLAGEETQYF. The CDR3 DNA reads TGCGCCAGCAGCTTTATGGGACTAGCGGGAGAAGAGACCCAGTACTTC.

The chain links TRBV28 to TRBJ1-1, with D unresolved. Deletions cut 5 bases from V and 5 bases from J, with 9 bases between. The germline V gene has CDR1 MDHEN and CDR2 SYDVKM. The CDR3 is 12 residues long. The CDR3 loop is CASSRPGTEAFF. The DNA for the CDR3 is TGTGCCAGCAGTCGACCCGGGACTGAAGCTTTCTTT.

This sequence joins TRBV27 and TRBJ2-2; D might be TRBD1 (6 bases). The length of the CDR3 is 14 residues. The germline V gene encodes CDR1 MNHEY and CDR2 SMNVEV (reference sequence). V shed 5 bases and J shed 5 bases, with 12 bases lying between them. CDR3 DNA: TGTGCCAGCAGTCCGGGGACACCAACCGGGGAGCTGTTTTTT. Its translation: CASSPGTPTGELFF.

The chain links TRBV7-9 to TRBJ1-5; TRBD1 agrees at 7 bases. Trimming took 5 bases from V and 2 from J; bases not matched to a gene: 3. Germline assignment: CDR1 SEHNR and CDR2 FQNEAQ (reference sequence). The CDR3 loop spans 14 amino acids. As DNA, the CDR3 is TGTGCCAGCAGCCCAGGGGGTGGCAATCAGCCCCAGCATTTT. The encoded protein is CASSPGGGNQPQHF.

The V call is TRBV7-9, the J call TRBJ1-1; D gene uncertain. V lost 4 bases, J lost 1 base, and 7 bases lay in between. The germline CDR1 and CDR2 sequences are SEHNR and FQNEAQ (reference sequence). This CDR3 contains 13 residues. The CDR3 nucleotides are TGTGCCAGCAGCTCTACAGAGAACACTGAAGCTTTCTTT. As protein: CASSSTENTEAFF.

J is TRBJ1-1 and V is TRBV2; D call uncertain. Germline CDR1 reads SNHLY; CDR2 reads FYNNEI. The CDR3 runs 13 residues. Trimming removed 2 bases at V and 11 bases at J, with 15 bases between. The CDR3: CASSEYPALEAFF. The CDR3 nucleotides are TGTGCCAGCAGTGAATACCCCGCACTGGAGGCTTTCTTT. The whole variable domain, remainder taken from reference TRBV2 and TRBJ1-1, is EPEVTQTPSHQVTQMGQEVILRCVPISNHLYFYWYRQILGQKVEFLVSFYNNEISEKSEIFDDQFSVERPDGSNFTLKIRSTKLEDSAMYFCASSEYPALEAFFGQGTRLTVV.

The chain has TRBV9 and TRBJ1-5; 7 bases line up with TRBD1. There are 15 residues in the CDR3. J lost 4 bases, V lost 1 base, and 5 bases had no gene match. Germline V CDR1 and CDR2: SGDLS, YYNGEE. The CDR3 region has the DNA TGTGCCAGCAGCGTACGGGACAGTCCTAATCAGCCCCAGCATTTT. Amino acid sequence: CASSVRDSPNQPQHF. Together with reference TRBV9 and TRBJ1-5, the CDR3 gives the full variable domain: DSGVTQTPKHLITATGQRVTLRCSPRSGDLSVYWYQQSLDQGLQFLIQYYNGEERAKGNILERFSAQQFPDLHSELNLSSLELGDSALYFCASSVRDSPNQPQHFGDGTRLSIL.

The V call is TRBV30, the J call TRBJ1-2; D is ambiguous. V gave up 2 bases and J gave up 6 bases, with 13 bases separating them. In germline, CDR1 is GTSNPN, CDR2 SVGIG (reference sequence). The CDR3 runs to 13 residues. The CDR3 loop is CAWSRRPGNGYTF. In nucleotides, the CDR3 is TGTGCCTGGAGTAGAAGGCCCGGGAATGGCTACACCTTC.

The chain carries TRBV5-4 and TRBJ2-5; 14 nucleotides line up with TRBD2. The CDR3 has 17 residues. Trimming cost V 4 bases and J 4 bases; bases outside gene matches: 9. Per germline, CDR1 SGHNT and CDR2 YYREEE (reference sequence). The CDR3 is CASSPKTSGGAGETQYF. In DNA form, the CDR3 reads TGTGCCAGCAGCCCGAAGACTAGCGGGGGGGCGGGAGAGACCCAGTACTTC.

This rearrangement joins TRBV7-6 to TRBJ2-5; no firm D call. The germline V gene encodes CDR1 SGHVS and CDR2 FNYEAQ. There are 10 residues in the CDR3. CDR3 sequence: CAIGRETQYF. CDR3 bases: TGTGCAATCGGCAGGGAGACCCAGTACTTC.

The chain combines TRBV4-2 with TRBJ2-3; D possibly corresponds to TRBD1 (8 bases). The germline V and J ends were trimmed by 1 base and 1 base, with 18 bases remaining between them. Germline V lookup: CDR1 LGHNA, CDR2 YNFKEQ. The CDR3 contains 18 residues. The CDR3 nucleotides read TGTGCCAGCAGCCAAGCCCAGGGGGCGGGAGCTGGCACAGATACGCAGTATTTT. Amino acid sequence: CASSQAQGAGAGTDTQYF.

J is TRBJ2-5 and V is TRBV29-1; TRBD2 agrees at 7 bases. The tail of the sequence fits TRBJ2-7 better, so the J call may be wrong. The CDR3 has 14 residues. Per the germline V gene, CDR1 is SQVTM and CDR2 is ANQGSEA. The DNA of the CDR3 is TGCAGCGTTGTGAGCGGGATAGGGTCCTACGAGCAGTACTTC. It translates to CSVVSGIGSYEQYF.

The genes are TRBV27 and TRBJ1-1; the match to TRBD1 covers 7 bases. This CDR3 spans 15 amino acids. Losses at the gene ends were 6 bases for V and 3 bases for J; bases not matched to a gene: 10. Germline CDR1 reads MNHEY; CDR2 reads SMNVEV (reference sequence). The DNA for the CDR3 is TGTGCCAGCAGATCCTTACAGGGGAGTCACACTGAAGCTTTCTTT. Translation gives CASRSLQGSHTEAFF.

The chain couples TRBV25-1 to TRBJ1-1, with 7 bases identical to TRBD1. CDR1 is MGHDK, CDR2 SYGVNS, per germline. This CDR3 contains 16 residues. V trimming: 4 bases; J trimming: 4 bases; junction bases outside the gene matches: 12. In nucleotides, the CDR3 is TGTGCCAGCAGTGCACATCCTACTCAGGGGGGCACTGAAGCTTTCTTT. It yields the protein CASSAHPTQGGTEAFF. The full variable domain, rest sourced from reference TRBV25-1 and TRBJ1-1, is EADIYQTPRYLVIGTGKKITLECSQTMGHDKMYWYQQDPGMELHLIHYSYGVNSTEKGDLSSESTVSRIRTEHFPLTLESARPSHTSQYLCASSAHPTQGGTEAFFGQGTRLTVV.

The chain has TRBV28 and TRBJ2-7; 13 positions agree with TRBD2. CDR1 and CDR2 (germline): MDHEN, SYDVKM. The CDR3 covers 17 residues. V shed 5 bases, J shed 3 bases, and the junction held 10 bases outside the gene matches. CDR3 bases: TGTGCCAGCAGTGGACTAGCGGGAGTACGAAGGGACTACGAGCAGTACTTC. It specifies CASSGLAGVRRDYEQYF. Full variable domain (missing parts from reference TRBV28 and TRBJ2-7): DVKVTQSSRYLVKRTGEKVFLECVQDMDHENMFWYRQDPGLGLRLIYFSYDVKMKEKGDIPEGYSVSREKKERFSLILESASTNQTSMYLCASSGLAGVRRDYEQYFGPGTRLTVT.

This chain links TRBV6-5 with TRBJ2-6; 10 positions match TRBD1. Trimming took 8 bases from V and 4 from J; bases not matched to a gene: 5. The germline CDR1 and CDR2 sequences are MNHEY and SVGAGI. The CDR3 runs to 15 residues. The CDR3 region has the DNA TGTGCCAGCGGTGGGACAGGGGTAGGGGCCAACGTCCTGACTTTC. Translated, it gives CASGGTGVGANVLTF.